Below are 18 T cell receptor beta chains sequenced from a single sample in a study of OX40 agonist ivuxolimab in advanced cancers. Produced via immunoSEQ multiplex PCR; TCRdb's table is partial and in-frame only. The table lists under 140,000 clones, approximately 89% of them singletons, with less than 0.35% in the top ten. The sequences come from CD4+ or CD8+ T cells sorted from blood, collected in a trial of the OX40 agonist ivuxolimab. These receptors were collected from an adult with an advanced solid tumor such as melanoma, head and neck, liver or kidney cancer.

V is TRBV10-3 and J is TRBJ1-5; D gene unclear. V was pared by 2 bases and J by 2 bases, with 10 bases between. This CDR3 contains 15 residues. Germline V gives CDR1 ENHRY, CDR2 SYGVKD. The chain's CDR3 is CAISEAGEGNQPQHF. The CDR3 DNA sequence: TGTGCCATCAGTGAGGCGGGAGAGGGCAATCAGCCCCAGCATTTT.

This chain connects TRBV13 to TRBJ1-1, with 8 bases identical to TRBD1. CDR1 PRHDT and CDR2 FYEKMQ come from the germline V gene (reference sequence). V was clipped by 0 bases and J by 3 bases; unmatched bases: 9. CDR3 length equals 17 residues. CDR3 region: CASSLGGGPTGDTEAFF. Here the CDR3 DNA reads TGTGCCAGCAGCTTAGGCGGGGGGCCGACAGGGGACACTGAAGCTTTCTTT.

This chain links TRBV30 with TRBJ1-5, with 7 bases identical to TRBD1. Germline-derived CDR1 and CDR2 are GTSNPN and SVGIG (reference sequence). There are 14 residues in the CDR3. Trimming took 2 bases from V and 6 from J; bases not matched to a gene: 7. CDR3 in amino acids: CAWSNSQGFQPQHF. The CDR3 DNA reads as TGTGCCTGGAGTAATTCACAGGGGTTTCAGCCCCAGCATTTT.

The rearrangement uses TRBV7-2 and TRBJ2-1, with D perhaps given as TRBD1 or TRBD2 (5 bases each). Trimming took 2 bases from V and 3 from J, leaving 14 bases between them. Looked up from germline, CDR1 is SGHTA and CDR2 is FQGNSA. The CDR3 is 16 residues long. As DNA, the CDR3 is TGTGCCAGCAGCTTATCACGAGGGGTAAACTACAATGAGCAGTTCTTC. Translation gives CASSLSRGVNYNEQFF.

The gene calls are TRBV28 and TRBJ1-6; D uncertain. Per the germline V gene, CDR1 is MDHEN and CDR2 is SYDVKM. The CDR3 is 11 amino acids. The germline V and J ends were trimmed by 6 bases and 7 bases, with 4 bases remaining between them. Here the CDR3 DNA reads TGTGCCAGCAGCCAAAATTCACCCCTCCACTTT. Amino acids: CASSQNSPLHF. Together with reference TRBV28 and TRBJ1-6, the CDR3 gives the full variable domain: DVKVTQSSRYLVKRTGEKVFLECVQDMDHENMFWYRQDPGLGLRLIYFSYDVKMKEKGDIPEGYSVSREKKERFSLILESASTNQTSMYLCASSQNSPLHFGNGTRLTVT.

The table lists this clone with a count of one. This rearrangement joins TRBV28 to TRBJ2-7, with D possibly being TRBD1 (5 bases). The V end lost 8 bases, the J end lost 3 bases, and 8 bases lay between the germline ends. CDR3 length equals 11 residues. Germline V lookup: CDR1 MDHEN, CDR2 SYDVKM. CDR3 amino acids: CASETVYEQYF. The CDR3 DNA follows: TGTGCCAGCGAGACAGTCTACGAGCAGTACTTC.

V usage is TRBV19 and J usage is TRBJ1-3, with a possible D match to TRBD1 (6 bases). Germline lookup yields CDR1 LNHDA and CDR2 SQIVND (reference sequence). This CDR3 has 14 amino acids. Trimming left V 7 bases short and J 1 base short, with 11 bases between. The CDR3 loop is CASTQGSSGNTIYF. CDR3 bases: TGTGCCAGTACCCAGGGGAGTTCTGGAAACACCATATATTTT. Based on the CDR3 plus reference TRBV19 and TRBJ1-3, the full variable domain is DGGITQSPKYLFRKEGQNVTLSCEQNLNHDAMYWYRQDPGQGLRLIYYSQIVNDFQKGDIAEGYSVSREKKESFPLTVTSAQKNPTAFYLCASTQGSSGNTIYFGEGSWLTVV.

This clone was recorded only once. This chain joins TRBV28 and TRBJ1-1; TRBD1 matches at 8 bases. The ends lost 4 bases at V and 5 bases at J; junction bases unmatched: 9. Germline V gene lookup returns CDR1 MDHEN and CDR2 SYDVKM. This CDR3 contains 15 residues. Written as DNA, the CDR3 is TGTGCCAGCAGTTCCGGACAGGGTCGAGGAACTGAAGCTTTCTTT. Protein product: CASSSGQGRGTEAFF.

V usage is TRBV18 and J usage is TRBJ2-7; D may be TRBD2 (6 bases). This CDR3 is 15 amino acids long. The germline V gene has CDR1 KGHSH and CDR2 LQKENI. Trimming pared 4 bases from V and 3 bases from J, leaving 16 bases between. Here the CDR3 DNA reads TGTGCCAGCTCACAATCTAGCGCTTATAACTACGAGCAGTACTTC. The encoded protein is CASSQSSAYNYEQYF.

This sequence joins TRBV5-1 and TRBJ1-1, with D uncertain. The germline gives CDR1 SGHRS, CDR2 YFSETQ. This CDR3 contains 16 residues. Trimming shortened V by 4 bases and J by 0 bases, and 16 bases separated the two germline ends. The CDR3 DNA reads TGCGCCAGCAGCCCCACCTACACCAGCATGAACACTGAAGCTTTCTTT. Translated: CASSPTYTSMNTEAFF.

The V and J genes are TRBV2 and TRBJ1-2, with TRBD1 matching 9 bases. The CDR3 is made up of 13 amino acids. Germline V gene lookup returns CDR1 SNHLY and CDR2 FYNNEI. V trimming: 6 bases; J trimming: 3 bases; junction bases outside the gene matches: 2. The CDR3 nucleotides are TGTGCCAGCAGGGGACAGGGCCACTATGGCTACACCTTC. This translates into CASRGQGHYGYTF.

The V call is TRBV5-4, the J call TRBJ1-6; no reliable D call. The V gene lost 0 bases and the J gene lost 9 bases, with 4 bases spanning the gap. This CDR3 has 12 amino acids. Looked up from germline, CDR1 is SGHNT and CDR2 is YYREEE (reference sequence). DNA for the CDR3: TGTGCCAGCAGCTTGGACGGTTCACCCCTCCACTTT. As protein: CASSLDGSPLHF.

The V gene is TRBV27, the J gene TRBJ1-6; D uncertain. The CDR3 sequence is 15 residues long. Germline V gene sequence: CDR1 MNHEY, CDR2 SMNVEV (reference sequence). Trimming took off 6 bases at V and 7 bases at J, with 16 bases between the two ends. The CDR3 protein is CASSPPQYANSPLHF. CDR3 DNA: TGTGCCAGCAGCCCCCCTCAATACGCCAATTCACCCCTCCACTTT.

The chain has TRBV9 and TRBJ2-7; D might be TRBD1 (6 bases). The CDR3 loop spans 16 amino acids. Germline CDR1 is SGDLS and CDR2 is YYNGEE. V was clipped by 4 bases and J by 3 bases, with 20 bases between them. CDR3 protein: CASSTSTGPPIYEQYF. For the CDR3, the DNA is TGTGCCAGCAGCACCTCGACAGGCCCCCCCATCTACGAGCAGTACTTC.

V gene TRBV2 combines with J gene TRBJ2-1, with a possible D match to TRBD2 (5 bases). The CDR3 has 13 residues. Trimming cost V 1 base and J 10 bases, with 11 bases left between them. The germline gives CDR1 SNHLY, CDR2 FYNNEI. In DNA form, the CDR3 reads TGTGCCAGCAGTGAAGTGGCTAGCAGCGAGCAGTTCTTC. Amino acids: CASSEVASSEQFF.

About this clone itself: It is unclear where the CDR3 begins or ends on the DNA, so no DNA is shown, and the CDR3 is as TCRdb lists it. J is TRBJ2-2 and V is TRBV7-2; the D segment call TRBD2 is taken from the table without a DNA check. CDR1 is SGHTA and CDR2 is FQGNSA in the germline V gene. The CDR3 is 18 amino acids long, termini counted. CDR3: CASSLSLRGRLGAGELFF.

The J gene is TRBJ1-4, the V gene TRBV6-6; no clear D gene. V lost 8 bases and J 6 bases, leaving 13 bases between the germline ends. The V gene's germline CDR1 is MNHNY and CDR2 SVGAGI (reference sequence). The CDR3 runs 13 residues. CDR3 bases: TGTGCCAGCGGCCGGGCTCCGGATGAAAAACTGTTTTTT. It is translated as CASGRAPDEKLFF.

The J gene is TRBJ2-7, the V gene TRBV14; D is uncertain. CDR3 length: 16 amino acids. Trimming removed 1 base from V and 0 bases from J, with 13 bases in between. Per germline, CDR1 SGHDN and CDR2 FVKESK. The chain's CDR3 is CASSQAPSKSSYEQYF. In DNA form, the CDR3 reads TGTGCCAGCAGCCAAGCCCCATCGAAGAGCTCCTACGAGCAGTACTTC.